This entry is about one TCR beta chain. Trimming left V 2 bases short and J 4 bases short, with 19 bases between. Germline CDR1 SGHDN, CDR2 FVKESK. The CDR3 has 17 amino acids. Sequencing used immunoSEQ multiplex PCR; TCRdb keeps in-frame clones, though not all of them. Of roughly 80,000 clones listed, under 90% are singletons. The sample is drawn from a study of control samples from healthy donors and cancer patients. The gene calls are TRBV14 and TRBJ2-3, with D maybe TRBD2 (6 bases). The sequence was collected from a man aged 50-60 years in good health. Sequencing input: blood. The CDR3 DNA follows: TGTGCCAGCAGCCAATGGGCACGGACTACAACCGCAGATACGCAGTATTTT. It codes for CASSQWARTTTADTQYF.